Reported below is one T cell receptor beta chain. One end of the junction does not line up with germline, which may come from a read error. The CDR3 totals 14 residues. In germline, CDR1 is SGHRS, CDR2 YFSETQ. This entry belongs to a study of OX40 agonist ivuxolimab in advanced cancers. Overall study context: Dose-escalation subjects each had hepatocellular carcinoma, melanoma, renal cell or head and neck cancer.

Clones were sequenced by immunoSEQ multiplex PCR, and TCRdb holds only the in-frame ones, with some missing. The data show 70,000 or so clones, about 80% seen once. This receptor was identified in an adult with an advanced solid tumor such as melanoma, head and neck, liver or kidney cancer. The sequencing used CD4+ or CD8+ T cells sorted from blood, collected in a trial of the OX40 agonist ivuxolimab. The chain is built from TRBV5-1 and TRBJ2-7; D may be TRBD2 (6 bases). The CDR3 DNA reads as TGCGCCAGCAGATTGGACGGGGGAACCTACGAGCAGTACTTC. Translating it yields CASRLDGGTYEQYF.